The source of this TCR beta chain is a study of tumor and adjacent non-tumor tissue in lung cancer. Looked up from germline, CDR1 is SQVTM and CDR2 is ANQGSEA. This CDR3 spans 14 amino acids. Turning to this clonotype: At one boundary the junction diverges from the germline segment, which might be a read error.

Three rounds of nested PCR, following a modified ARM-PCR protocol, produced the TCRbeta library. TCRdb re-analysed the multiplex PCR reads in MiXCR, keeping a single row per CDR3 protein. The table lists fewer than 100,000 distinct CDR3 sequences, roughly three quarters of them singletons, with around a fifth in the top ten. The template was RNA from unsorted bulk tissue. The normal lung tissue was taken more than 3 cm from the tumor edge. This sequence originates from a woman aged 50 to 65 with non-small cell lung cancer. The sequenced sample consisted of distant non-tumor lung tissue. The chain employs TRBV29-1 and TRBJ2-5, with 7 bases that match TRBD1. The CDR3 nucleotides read TGCAGCGTTGAGACAGGGTGGAATGCGGAGACCCGGTATTTC. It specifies CSVETGWNAETRYF. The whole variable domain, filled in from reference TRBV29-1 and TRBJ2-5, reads SAVISQKPSRDICQRGTSLTIQCQVDSQVTMMFWYRQQPGQSLTLIATANQGSEATYESGFVIDKFPISRPNLTFSTLTVSNMSPEDSSIYLCSVETGWNAETRYFGPGTRLLVL.